This is a list of T cell receptor beta chains from one sample in a study of shared clonotypes between healthy human individuals. Some clones are missing from TCRdb's copy, which holds only in-frame ones; the method was immunoSEQ multiplex PCR. The sample has fewer than 850,000 clones; 55% to 75% are singletons. The sequencing sample was made of memory CD4+ T cells sorted from blood. The receptors stem from a woman in her 30s in good health. Each CDR3 is given with its conserved first and last residue. A D gene is named only where the DNA matches it firmly.

d_gene | j_gene | v_gene | CDR3aa
NA | TRBJ1-4 | TRBV6-1 | CASRRMVGEKLFF
TRBD1 | TRBJ2-1 | TRBV6-4 | CASSRTGRNEQFF
TRBD1 | TRBJ1-3 | TRBV28 | CASSLWTGQGSGNTIYF
TRBD2 | TRBJ2-3 | TRBV10-2 | CASTDPIGLAETDTQYF
NA | TRBJ2-6 | TRBV21-1 | CASSKAGANVLTF
TRBD2 | TRBJ2-1 | TRBV28 | CASSPHSGSGNEQFF
NA | TRBJ2-7 | TRBV7-8 | CASSLERLTYEQYF
TRBD1 | TRBJ1-5 | TRBV5-1 | CASSLGTGFNQPQHF
NA | TRBJ2-1 | TRBV9 | CASSTDLYNEQFF
NA | TRBJ1-5 | TRBV2 | CASTLPGRVGNQPQHF
NA | TRBJ1-1 | TRBV6-5 | CASSYSYKGRLEAFF
TRBD1 | TRBJ2-3 | TRBV5-1 | CASSSPTGADTQYF
TRBD1 | TRBJ1-1 | TRBV28 | CASSPPTGVSEAFF
TRBD2 | TRBJ2-3 | TRBV2 | CASSRLAGGPDTQYF
TRBD2 | TRBJ2-7 | TRBV29-1 | CSVVLAGEYEQYF
NA | TRBJ1-5 | TRBV6-6 | CASSYSFQAGNQPQHF
TRBD2 | TRBJ2-2 | TRBV4-1 | CASSQEPSGRANTGELFF
NA | TRBJ2-2 | TRBV7-3 | CASSLTVTGELFF
NA | TRBJ2-7 | TRBV13 | CASSLSGETSYEQYF
TRBD1 | TRBJ2-7 | TRBV4-1 | CASSLGTDREYFEQYF
NA | TRBJ1-1 | TRBV2 | CASSGSYGLKNTEAFF
NA | TRBJ2-5 | TRBV5-4 | CASSWRPLGGAQETQYF